Following are 6 T cell receptor beta chains from one sample sequenced in a study. TCRdb passed the RT-PCR reads through MiXCR, listing each CDR3 protein once. The data contain hundreds of thousands of distinct CDR3 sequences, 13% to 15% of them singletons. The sequenced sample was memory CD4+ T cells from blood. Receptor source: a female donor in good health, serving as a healthy control.

The V gene is TRBV4-2, the J gene TRBJ2-7, with D unclear. The V end lost 0 bases, the J end lost 4 bases, and 10 bases lay between the germline ends. This CDR3 contains 14 residues. From germline, CDR1 is LGHNA and CDR2 YNFKEQ. The CDR3 protein is CASSQEPTGYEQYF. The CDR3 DNA sequence: TGTGCCAGCAGCCAAGAACCCACCGGATACGAGCAGTACTTC.

A few counts support this clonotype. The gene calls are TRBV7-2 and TRBJ2-3; the D gene is possibly TRBD2 (6 bases). The germline V and J ends were trimmed by 4 bases and 3 bases, with 11 bases remaining between them. Looked up from germline, CDR1 is SGHTA and CDR2 is FQGNSA. CDR3 size: 14 residues. The CDR3 sequence is CASSWGLGTDTQYF. The CDR3 DNA follows: TGTGCCAGCAGCTGGGGACTGGGGACAGATACGCAGTATTTT.

The V call is TRBV6-2 or TRBV6-3, the J call TRBJ2-7, with 8 bases aligning to TRBD2. The CDR3 consists of 15 residues. Germline loops: CDR1 MNHEY, CDR2 SVGEGT. V dropped 7 bases and J dropped 7; count of bases not matched to a gene: 15. The CDR3 here is CASTYNPGLVQEQYF. The CDR3 region has the DNA TGTGCCAGCACCTACAACCCGGGACTAGTCCAAGAGCAGTACTTC.

The sample holds a few counts of this clonotype. This rearrangement joins TRBV2 to TRBJ1-4, with D perhaps matching TRBD1 (5 bases). The CDR3 contains 15 residues. Trimming removed 7 bases from V and 0 bases from J, with 12 bases in between. CDR1 is SNHLY, CDR2 FYNNEI, per germline. This chain's CDR3 is CASKKGETTNEKLFF. The DNA of the CDR3 is TGTGCCAGCAAGAAAGGGGAGACAACTAATGAAAAACTGTTTTTT.

The J gene is TRBJ1-5, the V gene TRBV20-1, with TRBD1 as a possible D gene (5 bases). V lost 6 bases, J lost 4 bases, and 13 bases lay in between. The CDR3 has 13 residues. The germline V gene has CDR1 DFQATT and CDR2 SNEGSKA (reference sequence). CDR3 residues: CSANGDRNQPQHF. The CDR3 nucleotides read TGCAGTGCAAATGGAGACAGAAATCAGCCCCAGCATTTT.

This clonotype has at least ten counts. The chain employs TRBV20-1 and TRBJ1-1; tentative D call: TRBD1 (5 bases). The germline CDR1 and CDR2 sequences are DFQATT and SNEGSKA (reference sequence). V was trimmed by 2 bases and J by 1 base, leaving 14 bases between them. The CDR3 consists of 15 residues. This chain's CDR3 is CSARTPGRANTEAFF. CDR3 coding DNA: TGCAGTGCTAGAACGCCTGGCAGGGCGAACACTGAAGCTTTCTTT.